This T cell receptor beta chain originates from a study of CD8+CD57+ T cells in acquired aplastic anemia. On the study more broadly: Sorted CD4+ and CD8+ cells gave a mean 3.2 ug DNA, range roughly 0.19 to 27.4 ug.

In patients chosen for sequencing, flow cytometry had shown CD8+CD57+ cell expansion. Patients uniformly had severe acquired aplastic anemia. Study findings and constraints: Researchers report that some 31 CD8+ CDR3 sequences appeared in both patients and controls.

The template for TCR beta VDJ and CDR3 sequence profiling was genomic DNA. TCRdb used MiXCR to reprocess the reads, holding one entry per CDR3 protein. In the table there are about 180,000 distinct CDR3 sequences, around 50% of which are singletons. V lost 5 bases and J lost 5, with 22 bases in between. Germline lookup yields CDR1 SGHVS and CDR2 FQNEAQ. This CDR3 comprises 16 residues. This clonotype was detected many times. The antigen is undetermined. This chain uses TRBV7-8 with TRBJ2-7; unclear D gene. The material sequenced was sorted CD4+, CD8+, or CD8+CD57+ T cells (not recorded which) from PBMCs. This clonotype was sampled from a human donor with aplastic anemia. CDR3 DNA: TGTGCCAGCAGCCCCCCCCTCAGAATGGCTCGGAACGAGCAGTACTTC. Translating it yields CASSPPLRMARNEQYF.